Listed below are T cell receptor beta chains from one sample, sequenced in a study of blood T cell repertoires in COVID-19. Profiled with immunoSEQ multiplex PCR; TCRdb holds only in-frame clones, not every one. The table records about 66,000 clones, about 82% of them present only once. The specimen was peripheral blood. The origin of the receptors is a man aged 50 or older with active COVID-19. CDR3s include the opening cysteine and the closing phenylalanine or tryptophan. D genes are given only for firm matches. The listing skips clone size in some rows; elsewhere it reads once, few, many or a size class.

D gene	J gene	V gene	clone size	CDR3 length	CDR3 protein	CDR3 DNA
-	TRBJ2-1	TRBV3-1/TRBV3-2	-	11	CASSLANEQFF	TGTGCCAGCAGCCTAGCCAATGAGCAGTTCTTC
-	TRBJ2-7	TRBV20-1	-	12	CSASIRSYEQYF	TGCAGTGCTAGTATCAGAAGCTACGAGCAGTACTTC
-	TRBJ2-3	TRBV11-2	-	14	CASRFGRVIDTQYF	TGTGCCAGCAGATTCGGCAGGGTTATAGATACGCAGTATTTT
TRBD2	TRBJ2-5	TRBV12-5	-	16	CASGLVLRGVVETQYF	TGTGCTAGTGGTTTGGTATTACGGGGGGTCGTGGAGACCCAGTACTTC
-	TRBJ2-7	TRBV23-1	-	13	CASSTGPPYEQYF	TGCGCCAGCAGTACAGGGCCCCCCTACGAGCAGTACTTC
TRBD1	TRBJ2-3	TRBV9	-	17	CASSVTQGARGTDTQYF	TGTGCCAGCAGCGTAACTCAGGGGGCCCGAGGCACAGATACGCAGTATTTT
TRBD2	TRBJ2-3	TRBV7-2	-	14	CASSLRAGADTQYF	TGTGCCAGCAGCTTAAGGGCGGGAGCAGATACGCAGTATTTT
TRBD2	TRBJ2-1	TRBV5-1	-	18	CASSNPPGLAAAGNEQFF	TGCGCCAGCAGCAACCCCCCGGGACTAGCGGCAGCCGGGAATGAGCAGTTCTTC
-	TRBJ2-2	TRBV18	-	15	CASSPLRTGTGELFF	TGTGCCAGCTCACCACTGCGAACCGGCACCGGGGAGCTGTTTTTT
-	TRBJ2-3	TRBV9	-	15	CASSVGRSYTDTQYF	TGTGCCAGCAGCGTTGGCCGGAGTTACACAGATACGCAGTATTTT
TRBD1	TRBJ1-2	TRBV4-1	-	16	CASSPGTAVANYGYTF	TGCGCCAGCAGCCCCGGGACAGCGGTTGCTAACTATGGCTACACCTTC
-	TRBJ1-2	TRBV19	-	12	CASSPRGAGYTF	TGTGCCAGTAGTCCCCGTGGGGCTGGCTACACCTTC
-	TRBJ2-1	TRBV19	-	17	CASSPEATSVGYNEQFF	TGTGCCAGTAGTCCGGAGGCGACTAGTGTTGGCTACAATGAGCAGTTCTTC
-	TRBJ1-5	TRBV2	-	14	CASQRIQGNQPQHF	TGTGCCAGCCAAAGGATACAGGGCAATCAGCCCCAGCATTTT
-	TRBJ2-3	TRBV15	once	16	CATSRGLAEPPDTQYF	TGTGCCACCAGCAGAGGGCTCGCGGAGCCCCCAGATACGCAGTATTTT
TRBD1	TRBJ1-4	TRBV18	-	14	CASRTGQGSEKLFF	TGTGCCAGCCGAACGGGACAGGGGAGTGAAAAACTGTTTTTT
-	TRBJ2-5	TRBV10-2	-	12	CATDGQGETQYF	TGCGCCACCGACGGTCAGGGAGAGACCCAGTACTTC
TRBD2	TRBJ2-1	TRBV20-1	-	15	CSASGSGVPPNEQFF	TGCAGTGCTAGTGGTAGCGGGGTACCTCCCAATGAGCAGTTCTTC
TRBD1	TRBJ1-3	TRBV2	-	14	CASSDSGGLNTIYF	TGTGCCAGCAGTGATTCAGGGGGCTTGAACACCATATATTTT
-	TRBJ2-1	TRBV25-1	-	16	CASSEVAGSSYNEQFF	TGTGCCAGCAGTGAAGTCGCAGGTAGCTCCTACAATGAGCAGTTCTTC
TRBD1	TRBJ1-1	TRBV27	-	15	CASSSWTGGWTEAFF	TGTGCCAGCAGTTCTTGGACAGGGGGATGGACTGAAGCTTTCTTT
-	TRBJ1-1	TRBV3-1/TRBV3-2	few	15	CASTGEPGGRTEAFF	TGTGCCAGCACCGGTGAACCCGGGGGACGAACTGAAGCTTTCTTT
-	TRBJ2-7	TRBV7-9	-	11	CASSYNYEQYF	TGTGCCAGCAGCTACAACTACGAGCAGTACTTC
-	TRBJ2-4	TRBV30	-	11	CAWGHKNIQYF	TGTGCGTGGGGACACAAAAACATTCAGTACTTC
-	TRBJ1-1	TRBV5-1	-	14	CASSPDSTNTEAFF	TGCGCCAGCAGCCCAGATTCAACGAACACTGAAGCTTTCTTT
TRBD1	TRBJ2-1	TRBV10-3	-	13	CAIRTGGIDEQFF	TGTGCCATCCGGACAGGGGGTATCGATGAGCAGTTCTTC
-	TRBJ2-2	TRBV4-1	-	17	CASSQGWLRRDTGELFF	TGCGCCAGCAGCCAAGGCTGGCTCCGGAGGGACACCGGGGAGCTGTTTTTT
-	TRBJ1-1	TRBV9	-	13	CASSVSGYTEAFF	TGTGCCAGCAGCGTCTCAGGATACACTGAAGCTTTCTTT
TRBD2	TRBJ2-1	TRBV9	-	15	CASSAASGRSNEQFF	TGTGCCAGCAGCGCAGCTAGCGGGAGAAGTAATGAGCAGTTCTTC
-	TRBJ2-7	TRBV19	-	15	CASSIDGLGTYEQYF	TGTGCCAGTAGTATAGACGGACTTGGGACCTACGAGCAGTACTTC
-	TRBJ2-3	TRBV5-4	-	15	CASSLVQTRTDTQYF	TGTGCCAGCAGCTTGGTCCAGACACGCACAGATACGCAGTATTTT
-	TRBJ1-1	TRBV28	-	15	CASSPQTTRNTEAFF	TGTGCCAGCAGTCCCCAGACGACACGGAACACTGAAGCTTTCTTT
TRBD2	TRBJ2-5	TRBV11-2	once	14	CASSLALAGGPSDF	TGTGCCAGCAGCTTAGCTCTAGCGGGAGGTCCCTCAGACTTC